What follows are 12 T cell receptor beta chains derived from one specimen sequenced in a study of cytomegalovirus exposure and HLA in healthy donors. It was with 60 Vbeta and 13 Jbeta primers that the PCR ran. Profiling relied on immunoSEQ multiplex PCR, and the TCRdb table lists in-frame clones only, not all of them. The table has 150,000 to 200,000 clones, over 75% seen once. Sequencing was performed on PBMCs. All receptors come from a woman between 50 and 59 years old in good health and CMV-seronegative.

This sequence joins TRBV10-3 and TRBJ2-3, with D possibly matching TRBD2 (6 bases). Germline CDR1 ENHRY, CDR2 SYGVKD. Trimming took off 6 bases at V and 5 bases at J, with 9 bases between the two ends. CDR3 length: 12 residues. The CDR3 sequence is CAIRGLKDTQYF. The CDR3 region has the DNA TGTGCCATCAGAGGACTAAAAGATACGCAGTATTTT.

This rearrangement joins TRBV7-2 to TRBJ2-7; 14 bases are shared with TRBD2. Germline V gives CDR1 SGHTA, CDR2 FQGNSA. The V gene end was trimmed by 5 bases and the J gene end by 0 bases; junction bases not matched to a gene: 6. This CDR3 contains 17 residues. The CDR3 is CASSTRTSGGLSYEQYF. The CDR3 region has the DNA TGTGCCAGCAGCACCCGGACTAGCGGGGGGCTCTCCTACGAGCAGTACTTC.

CDR3 residues: CASIIGAGGVSTDTQYF. The CDR3, as DNA: TGTGCCAGCATTATAGGAGCGGGAGGAGTCAGCACAGATACGCAGTATTTT. The V call is TRBV28, the J call TRBJ2-3; the match to TRBD2 covers 9 bases. Germline values: CDR1 MDHEN, CDR2 SYDVKM. The CDR3 covers 17 residues. The ends lost 7 bases at V and 0 bases at J; junction bases unmatched: 11.

This CDR3 is CASRKAGVGDTQYF. CDR3 in DNA: TGTGCCAGCAGGAAAGCGGGAGTTGGGGATACGCAGTATTTT. The chain carries TRBV7-9 and TRBJ2-3; 8 nucleotides match TRBD2. The ends lost 6 bases at V and 6 bases at J; junction bases unmatched: 8. This CDR3 is built from 14 residues. CDR1 is SEHNR, CDR2 FQNEAQ, per germline (reference sequence).

The chain is built from TRBV4-1 and TRBJ1-3; 8 bases line up with TRBD1. V lost 4 bases, J lost 0 bases, and 2 bases stayed unmatched. The CDR3 is made up of 15 amino acids. Germline values: CDR1 MGHRA, CDR2 YSYEKL. CDR3 sequence (DNA): TGCGCCAGCAGCCGGACAGGGACCTCTGGAAACACCATATATTTT. It is translated as CASSRTGTSGNTIYF.

The chain has TRBV28 and TRBJ1-5, with 10 bases identical to TRBD1. This CDR3 has 15 residues. Germline V gene data show CDR1 as MDHEN and CDR2 as SYDVKM. V lost 7 bases, J lost 6 bases, and 9 bases stayed unmatched. CDR3 sequence reads: CASNMNGQGGQPQHF. The CDR3 nucleotides are TGTGCCAGCAACATGAATGGACAGGGGGGTCAGCCCCAGCATTTT.

The chain links TRBV19 to TRBJ2-2, with D hard to call. This CDR3 has 14 amino acids. V dropped 7 bases and J dropped 2 bases, with 11 bases sitting between them. From germline, CDR1 is LNHDA and CDR2 SQIVND (reference sequence). The CDR3 nucleotides are TGTGCCAGTACGATGACACCAAACACCGGGGAGCTGTTTTTT. It encodes CASTMTPNTGELFF.

The gene calls are TRBV30 and TRBJ1-2, with 7 bases identical to TRBD1. From germline, CDR1 is GTSNPN and CDR2 SVGIG (reference sequence). CDR3 length: 14 amino acids. V lost 4 bases and J lost 7; bases outside the gene matches: 12. Written as DNA, the CDR3 is TGTGCCTGGACCCGACAGGGTCCCCGATTTGGCTACACCTTC. It translates to CAWTRQGPRFGYTF.

The chain joins TRBV28 to TRBJ1-1; no firm D call. Per the germline V gene, CDR1 is MDHEN and CDR2 is SYDVKM. V lost 10 bases and J 2 bases, leaving 8 bases between the germline ends. The length of the CDR3 is 11 residues. CDR3: CATFVNTEAFF. The DNA for the CDR3 is TGTGCCACCTTCGTCAACACTGAAGCTTTCTTT. Drawing the rest from reference TRBV28 and TRBJ1-1, the complete variable domain is DVKVTQSSRYLVKRTGEKVFLECVQDMDHENMFWYRQDPGLGLRLIYFSYDVKMKEKGDIPEGYSVSREKKERFSLILESASTNQTSMYLCATFVNTEAFFGQGTRLTVV.

This clone was detected only once. This chain joins TRBV11-2 and TRBJ1-4; TRBD1 matches 9 bases. The V and J ends lost 4 bases and 8 bases, in that order; junction bases with no gene match: 8. The length of the CDR3 is 15 residues. CDR1 and CDR2 (germline): SGHAT, FQNNGV. The CDR3 loop reads CASSSFGTGPEKLFF. In DNA, the CDR3 is TGTGCCAGCAGCTCCTTCGGGACAGGGCCCGAAAAACTGTTTTTT. Supplemented by reference TRBV11-2 and TRBJ1-4, the full variable domain reads EAGVAQSPRYKIIEKRQSVAFWCNPISGHATLYWYQQILGQGPKLLIQFQNNGVVDDSQLPKDRFSAERLKGVDSTLKIQPAKLEDSAVYLCASSSFGTGPEKLFFGSGTQLSVL.

V and J are TRBV4-2 and TRBJ2-1; D may be TRBD1 (6 bases). Germline values: CDR1 LGHNA, CDR2 YNFKEQ. The V and J ends lost 4 bases and 7 bases respectively, with 14 bases between them. There are 14 residues in the CDR3. Written as DNA, the CDR3 is TGTGCCAGCAGCCGGCTAGGGGGTGGGAATGAGCAGTTCTTC. Translated: CASSRLGGGNEQFF.

The chain employs TRBV15 and TRBJ1-4; D is uncertain. The germline V gene encodes CDR1 LNHNV and CDR2 YYDKDF (reference sequence). The CDR3 spans 15 residues. V was clipped by 0 bases and J by 5 bases, with 10 bases between them. The DNA for the CDR3 is TGTGCCACCAGCAGAGATGAGAGGGCGAATGAAAAACTGTTTTTT. It is translated as CATSRDERANEKLFF.